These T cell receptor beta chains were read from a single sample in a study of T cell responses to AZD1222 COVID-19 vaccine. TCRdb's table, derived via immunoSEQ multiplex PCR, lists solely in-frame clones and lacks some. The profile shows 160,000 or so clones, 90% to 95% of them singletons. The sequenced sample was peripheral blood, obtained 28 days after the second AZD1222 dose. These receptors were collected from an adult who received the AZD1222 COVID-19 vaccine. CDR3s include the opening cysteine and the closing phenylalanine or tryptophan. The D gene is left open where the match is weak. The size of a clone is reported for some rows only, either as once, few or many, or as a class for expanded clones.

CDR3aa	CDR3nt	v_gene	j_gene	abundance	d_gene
CASNQGFWVCGYTF	TGTGCCAGCAACCAGGGTTTCTGGGTCTGTGGCTACACCTTC	TRBV6-5	TRBJ1-2	NA	NA
CASSPGQISGNTIYF	TGTGCCAGCAGCCCGGGACAGATCTCTGGAAACACCATATATTTT	TRBV7-9	TRBJ1-3	NA	TRBD1
CASSLVLATGPTYNEQFF	TGTGCCAGCAGCTTAGTCCTAGCCACGGGTCCGACCTACAATGAGCAGTTCTTC	TRBV13	TRBJ2-1	NA	NA
CASSEWALGVGYEQYF	TGTGCCAGCAGTGAATGGGCTTTAGGGGTCGGCTACGAGCAGTACTTC	TRBV6-1	TRBJ2-7	NA	NA
CASSGGAGTLGTEAFF	TGTGCCAGCAGCGGAGGGGCCGGGACCTTAGGGACTGAAGCTTTCTTT	TRBV5-4	TRBJ1-1	NA	NA
CASSYLGAYNEQFF	TGTGCCAGCAGTTACCTAGGCGCTTACAATGAGCAGTTCTTC	TRBV6-2/TRBV6-3	TRBJ2-1	NA	NA
CASSPGESYGYTF	TGTGCCAGCTCACCAGGGGAGTCTTATGGCTACACCTTC	TRBV18	TRBJ1-2	NA	NA
CASSLSVNTEAFF	TGTGCCAGCAGCCTGAGCGTTAACACTGAAGCTTTCTTT	TRBV7-2	TRBJ1-1	few	NA
CASSSPGPNTNYGYTF	TGTGCCAGCAGCTCGCCGGGCCCGAATACTAACTATGGCTACACCTTC	TRBV5-4	TRBJ1-2	NA	NA
CASGLVQSGRLFTGANVLTF	TGTGCTAGTGGTTTGGTACAGAGCGGGAGATTATTTACTGGGGCCAACGTCCTGACTTTC	TRBV12-5	TRBJ2-6	NA	TRBD2
CASSQGSPNYGYTF	TGTGCCAGCAGCCAAGGTTCCCCGAACTATGGCTACACCTTC	TRBV4-2	TRBJ1-2	NA	NA
CASSRGDGDTQYF	TGTGCCAGCAGCCGGGGCGACGGGGATACGCAGTATTTT	TRBV3-1/TRBV3-2	TRBJ2-3	NA	NA
CASSLAGTHRTGELFF	TGCGCCAGCAGCTTGGCGGGGACCCATCGCACCGGGGAGCTGTTTTTT	TRBV5-1	TRBJ2-2	NA	NA
CASSYEGVSYEQYF	TGTGCCAGCAGTTACGAAGGGGTTAGCTACGAGCAGTACTTC	TRBV6-6	TRBJ2-7	NA	NA
CASSLRTSYEQYF	TGTGCCAGCAGTTTGAGAACCTCCTACGAGCAGTACTTC	TRBV12-3/TRBV12-4	TRBJ2-7	NA	NA
CASSFRLAGYWGTDTQYF	TGTGCCAGCAGCTTCCGACTAGCGGGATATTGGGGCACAGATACGCAGTATTTT	TRBV5-6	TRBJ2-3	NA	TRBD2
CASSYRDYNEQFF	TGTGCCAGCAGTTACCGGGACTACAATGAGCAGTTCTTC	TRBV6-2/TRBV6-3	TRBJ2-1	NA	NA
CASSHRASGNYEQFF	TGTGCCAGCAGTCACAGGGCTTCCGGGAATTATGAGCAGTTCTTC	TRBV25-1	TRBJ2-1	NA	NA
CASSIDVGQGRNEQFF	TGTGCCAGTAGTATAGATGTAGGACAGGGCAGGAATGAGCAGTTCTTC	TRBV19	TRBJ2-1	NA	TRBD1
CASSLERGLGFTDTQYF	TGTGCCAGTAGTCTAGAAAGGGGGTTGGGGTTCACAGATACGCAGTATTTT	TRBV19	TRBJ2-3	NA	NA
CASSQESGNTIYF	TGTGCCAGCAGTCAGGAGTCTGGAAACACCATATATTTT	TRBV28	TRBJ1-3	NA	NA
CASRWTGSYGYTF	TGTGCCAGCAGATGGACAGGATCCTATGGCTACACCTTC	TRBV27	TRBJ1-2	NA	TRBD1
CASSLTQVGGYTF	TGTGCCAGCAGTTTAACCCAGGTCGGTGGCTACACCTTC	TRBV27	TRBJ1-2	NA	NA